This T cell receptor (beta chain) is drawn from a study of patients and donors after allogeneic stem cell transplantation. TCRdb reprocessed the RT-PCR reads via MiXCR and lists one record per CDR3 protein. This sample has roughly 190,000 distinct CDR3 sequences; about 40% occur once, and the top ten carry 30% to 35%. Trimming pared 4 bases from V and 0 bases from J, leaving 6 bases between. CDR1 is SQVTM, CDR2 ANQGSEA, per germline. There are 12 residues in the CDR3. The TCR was taken from a human donor who was either an allogeneic HSCT recipient or a stem cell or donor lymphocyte infusion donor (not recorded which). It is not recorded whose cells these are; they may come from a transplant donor. Sequenced sample: blood, either unsorted or a sorted T cell fraction (not recorded which). This rearrangement joins TRBV29-1 to TRBJ1-2; D gene unclear. CDR3 in amino acids: CSVAQANYGYTF. Written as DNA, the CDR3 is TGCAGCGTTGCCCAAGCTAACTATGGCTACACCTTC.